Listed here are 17 T cell receptor beta chains from one sample, sequenced in a study of T cell responses to AZD1222 COVID-19 vaccine. Here immunoSEQ multiplex PCR was the method, and the copy in TCRdb shows in-frame clones only, minus some. The sample comprises roughly 70,000 clones, 85% of which are singletons, and about a fifth rests with the top ten. Source: peripheral blood, taken on day 0 of AZD1222 vaccination. These receptors all come from an adult in good health.

This clone has a single count. The genes are TRBV29-1 and TRBJ1-2; tentative D call: TRBD1 (5 bases). The length of the CDR3 is 15 residues. The germline V and J ends were trimmed by 6 bases and 0 bases, with 17 bases remaining between them. Germline CDR1 is SQVTM and CDR2 is ANQGSEA. For the CDR3, the DNA is TGCAGCGTGGGGGGAGGACGCTTACCTAACTATGGCTACACCTTC. It codes for CSVGGGRLPNYGYTF.

The genes are TRBV15 and TRBJ1-1, with D maybe TRBD1 (5 bases). Germline assignment: CDR1 LNHNV and CDR2 YYDKDF (reference sequence). The CDR3 runs 14 residues. V lost 9 bases, J lost 1 base, and 15 bases lay in between. CDR3 DNA sequence: TGTGCCACTCGCGCGGGGGGTTCGAACACTGAAGCTTTCTTT. Translation gives CATRAGGSNTEAFF.

The gene calls are TRBV2 and TRBJ1-6, with 9 bases fitting TRBD1. The CDR3 loop spans 14 amino acids. The trim removed 3 bases at V and 9 bases at J, leaving 3 bases unmatched. Germline values: CDR1 SNHLY, CDR2 FYNNEI. The CDR3 here is CASSDGTGFSPLHF. CDR3 DNA sequence: TGTGCCAGCAGTGATGGGACAGGGTTTTCACCCCTCCACTTT.

The rearrangement joins TRBV19 to TRBJ2-1; 11 nucleotides line up with TRBD2. Germline CDR1 reads LNHDA; CDR2 reads SQIVND (reference sequence). The CDR3 consists of 19 residues. The V and J ends lost 3 bases and 7 bases, in that order; junction bases with no gene match: 17. The CDR3 protein is CASSINKASGRKRRNEQFF. For the CDR3, the DNA is TGTGCCAGTAGTATTAATAAGGCTAGCGGGAGGAAGCGTAGGAATGAGCAGTTCTTC.

The CDR3 DNA reads TGTGCCAGCAGCTCAGGGGGCTCACCCCTCCACTTT. Its protein is CASSSGGSPLHF. The rearrangement links TRBV7-9 to TRBJ1-6; 8 positions match TRBD1. CDR3 size: 12 residues. Trimming removed 4 bases from V and 10 bases from J; junction bases left unmatched: 0. Per germline, CDR1 SEHNR and CDR2 FQNEAQ (reference sequence).

The CDR3 spells CASSFRHRDRVGLDGNTIYF. CDR3 in DNA: TGCGCCAGCAGCTTTCGCCACCGGGACAGGGTCGGTTTGGATGGAAACACCATATATTTT. This chain connects TRBV5-1 to TRBJ1-3; TRBD1 agrees at 9 bases. The CDR3 loop spans 20 amino acids. V was clipped by 2 bases and J by 3 bases; unmatched bases: 18. CDR1 and CDR2 from the germline V gene are SGHRS and YFSETQ. Using reference TRBV5-1 and TRBJ1-3 for the parts outside the CDR3, the full variable domain is KAGVTQTPRYLIKTRGQQVTLSCSPISGHRSVSWYQQTPGQGLQFLFEYFSETQRNKGNFPGRFSGRQFSNSRSEMNVSTLELGDSALYLCASSFRHRDRVGLDGNTIYFGEGSWLTVV.

This sequence joins TRBV5-4 and TRBJ1-4, with D unresolved. Germline values: CDR1 SGHNT, CDR2 YYREEE (reference sequence). CDR3 size: 13 residues. V shed 0 bases and J shed 8 bases, with 8 bases lying between them. This CDR3 is CASSLVPAEKLFF. Written as DNA, the CDR3 is TGTGCCAGCAGCTTGGTACCCGCCGAAAAACTGTTTTTT.

This clone came up once. This chain connects TRBV20-1 to TRBJ1-2; D remains ambiguous. The CDR3 covers 11 residues. V lost 3 bases and J lost 8, with 10 bases in between. The germline V gene has CDR1 DFQATT and CDR2 SNEGSKA (reference sequence). The CDR3: CSASPGSGYTF. DNA of the CDR3: TGCAGTGCTAGTCCCGGGTCCGGCTACACCTTC.

The CDR3 DNA is TGTGCCAGCAGTGAACGCCAGGGGAAAGAGACCCAGTACTTC. Its protein is CASSERQGKETQYF. The genes are TRBV2 and TRBJ2-5; D may be TRBD1 (6 bases). Germline V gene lookup returns CDR1 SNHLY and CDR2 FYNNEI. The V gene lost 2 bases and the J gene lost 3 bases, with 10 bases spanning the gap. This CDR3 spans 14 amino acids.

This clone was recorded once. The chain joins TRBV11-3 to TRBJ2-1; D call uncertain. Germline values: CDR1 SGHNT, CDR2 YENEEA. Trimming took off 6 bases at V and 0 bases at J, with 21 bases between the two ends. The CDR3 runs 18 residues. CDR3 protein: CASSPRRGVESSYNEQFF. CDR3 DNA: TGTGCCAGCAGTCCTCGCCGTGGGGTAGAGAGCTCCTACAATGAGCAGTTCTTC.

The chain links TRBV27 to TRBJ2-1; weak D call: TRBD2 (6 bases). The CDR3 extends over 17 amino acids. The germline V and J ends were trimmed by 6 bases and 0 bases, with 18 bases remaining between them. Looked up from germline, CDR1 is MNHEY and CDR2 is SMNVEV (reference sequence). The CDR3 protein is CASRSTLGRLSYNEQFF. CDR3 sequence (DNA): TGTGCCAGCAGGTCTACCCTAGGGAGGCTCTCCTACAATGAGCAGTTCTTC.

The genes are TRBV6-5 and TRBJ2-5; D may match TRBD1 or TRBD2 (5 bases each). Germline V gene sequence: CDR1 MNHEY, CDR2 SVGAGI. The V end lost 1 base, the J end lost 1 base, and 10 bases lay between the germline ends. The CDR3 length is 15 residues. The CDR3 DNA sequence: TGTGCCAGCAGTTACTGGGGCAGCGGCCAAGAGACCCAGTACTTC. Translated, it gives CASSYWGSGQETQYF.

J is TRBJ1-6 and V is TRBV5-4; 9 nucleotides line up with TRBD1. This CDR3 has 15 amino acids. Germline trimming cut 0 bases from V and 7 bases from J; bases unmatched to any gene: 2. From germline, CDR1 is SGHNT and CDR2 YYREEE (reference sequence). The CDR3 DNA sequence: TGTGCCAGCAGCTTGGTTGGACAGGGGAATTCACCCCTCCACTTT. Residues: CASSLVGQGNSPLHF.

CDR3 protein: CASSVDRGHGTSYEQYF. The CDR3 DNA follows: TGCGCCAGCAGCGTAGACAGGGGGCATGGAACCTCCTACGAGCAGTACTTC. V and J are TRBV5-1 and TRBJ2-7, with 10 bases lining up with TRBD1. V trimming: 4 bases; J trimming: 0 bases; junction bases outside the gene matches: 10. The CDR3 runs to 17 residues. Germline V lookup: CDR1 SGHRS, CDR2 YFSETQ.

The chain has TRBV6-5 and TRBJ2-3; 10 nucleotides line up with TRBD1. This CDR3 contains 14 residues. Trimming took 4 bases from V and 4 from J; bases not matched to a gene: 2. CDR1 MNHEY and CDR2 SVGAGI come from the germline V gene. In DNA form, the CDR3 reads TGTGCCAGCAGTTCCGGGACAGGGGCAGATACGCAGTATTTT. Its translation is CASSSGTGADTQYF.

This clone was picked up a small number of times. The gene calls are TRBV27 and TRBJ2-7; unclear D gene. V lost 3 bases and J 2 bases, leaving 11 bases between the germline ends. CDR1 is MNHEY, CDR2 SMNVEV, per germline (reference sequence). The CDR3 has 14 amino acids. CDR3 DNA: TGTGCCAGCAGTTTCTTTGGACGGACCTACGAGCAGTACTTC. This translates into CASSFFGRTYEQYF.

The chain has TRBV7-3 and TRBJ2-1, with 7 bases lining up with TRBD2. With V trimmed by 5 bases and J by 15 bases, 10 bases remained unmatched. The V gene's germline CDR1 is SGHTA and CDR2 FQGTGA. This CDR3 is built from 12 residues. The CDR3 nucleotides are TGTGCCAGCAGCCCCCCAAGCGGGGCGCTGTTCTTC. Amino acid sequence: CASSPPSGALFF. Filled out from reference TRBV7-3 and TRBJ2-1, the complete variable domain reads GAGVSQTPSNKVTEKGKYVELRCDPISGHTALYWYRQSLGQGPEFLIYFQGTGAADDSGLPNDRFFAVRPEGSVSTLKIQRTERGDSAVYLCASSPPSGALFFGPGTRLTVL.